Below are 9 T cell receptor beta chains sequenced from a single sample in a study of post-analysis software for immune sequencing data (dated by TCRdb to about 2015). General study outcomes and caveats: Patients showed significantly higher frequencies than controls for roughly five TRBV segments, among them TRBV5-6, TRBV5-1 and TRBV20-1.

The library was prepared using PCR. The listed sequencing device is Illumina HiSeq 2500. To reduce PCR and sequencing biases, unique molecular identifiers were built into the TCR beta cDNA libraries. TCRdb redid the processing of the public reads, applying fastp at Q25 and MiXCR, and retained in-frame beta chains. Each CDR3 protein gets just one entry, which takes the most common genes and DNA from the rows behind it. The sample has more than 500,000 distinct CDR3 sequences on record, roughly 34% of them singletons. 5% to 6% of the sample is taken by the ten largest. These TCRs are of unknown antigen specificity. The sample taken for sequencing was blood. The origin of the receptors is a girl younger than 18 with multiple sclerosis.

This clonotype has a handful of counts. The rearrangement links TRBV27 to TRBJ1-1; D gene uncertain. The CDR3 has 14 amino acids. The germline gives CDR1 MNHEY, CDR2 SMNVEV (reference sequence). Trimming cost V 4 bases and J 2 bases, with 11 bases left between them. The CDR3 protein is CASSSPDGNTEAFF. The CDR3 DNA reads as TGTGCCAGCAGTTCCCCGGACGGAAACACTGAAGCTTTCTTT.

This sequence joins TRBV10-3 and TRBJ2-1; D not resolved. The germline V and J ends were trimmed by 8 bases and 0 bases, with 5 bases remaining between them. CDR1 is ENHRY, CDR2 SYGVKD, per germline. The CDR3 is made up of 12 amino acids. In DNA form, the CDR3 reads TGTGCCATCGGGCCCTCCTACAATGAGCAGTTCTTC. This gives the protein CAIGPSYNEQFF.

The chain links TRBV5-1 to TRBJ2-3; 12 nucleotides align to TRBD2. Germline V gene lookup returns CDR1 SGHRS and CDR2 YFSETQ. This CDR3 has 16 residues. With 4 bases clipped from V and 5 bases from J, the junction kept 8 bases outside the gene matches. The CDR3 loop is CASSTASGGALDTQYF. In DNA form, the CDR3 reads TGCGCCAGCAGCACCGCTAGCGGGGGGGCCTTAGATACGCAGTATTTT.

The chain carries TRBV4-1 and TRBJ1-1; the D is unclear. The germline CDR1 and CDR2 sequences are MGHRA and YSYEKL. The CDR3 runs to 15 residues. With 1 base removed from V and 4 bases from J, the gap between germline ends came to 13 bases. The CDR3: CASSQAMLWGTEAFF. CDR3 sequence (DNA): TGCGCCAGCAGCCAAGCAATGCTCTGGGGCACTGAAGCTTTCTTT.

This clonotype was seen a few times. This sequence joins TRBV6-6 and TRBJ1-2; TRBD1 might be the D (5 bases). The germline CDR1 and CDR2 sequences are MNHNY and SVGAGI (reference sequence). This CDR3 comprises 16 residues. V was cut by 0 bases and J by 5 bases, with 16 bases left in between. The CDR3 spells CASSYSQGPRGYGYTF. The CDR3, as DNA: TGTGCCAGCAGTTACTCCCAGGGCCCCCGGGGGTATGGCTACACCTTC.

This chain uses TRBV7-3 with TRBJ2-1; D may be TRBD1 (5 bases). The CDR3 sequence is 16 residues long. Trimming pared 5 bases from V and 0 bases from J, leaving 14 bases between. The germline CDR1 and CDR2 sequences are SGHTA and FQGTGA. CDR3 bases: TGTGCCAGCAGCCCGCTGACAGAGAGCTCCTACAATGAGCAGTTCTTC. Translated: CASSPLTESSYNEQFF.

The chain combines TRBV27 with TRBJ1-2; D is perhaps TRBD1 (5 bases). This CDR3 has 15 residues. The V end lost 0 bases, the J end lost 4 bases, and 12 bases lay between the germline ends. Germline V lookup: CDR1 MNHEY, CDR2 SMNVEV (reference sequence). The CDR3, as DNA: TGTGCCAGCAGTTTATCGGGTTCGGGGGGCTATGGCTACACCTTC. It encodes CASSLSGSGGYGYTF.

The chain carries TRBV19 and TRBJ2-1; 9 bases are a match to TRBD1. The CDR3 is 15 residues long. Germline V gene data show CDR1 as LNHDA and CDR2 as SQIVND (reference sequence). After removal of 8 bases from V and 1 base from J, the junction contained 6 bases not matched to a gene. The CDR3 loop is CASGTGTGSYNEQFF. In nucleotides, the CDR3 is TGTGCCAGTGGTACCGGGACAGGGTCCTACAATGAGCAGTTCTTC.

This CDR3 reads CASRRQGNEAFF. As DNA, the CDR3 is TGTGCCAGCAGAAGACAGGGTAATGAAGCTTTCTTT. The V gene is TRBV7-2, the J gene TRBJ1-1; 7 nucleotides align to TRBD1. The CDR3 has 12 amino acids. Trimming at V came to 6 bases and at J to 7 bases, leaving 5 bases not matched to a gene. Per the germline V gene, CDR1 is SGHTA and CDR2 is FQGNSA.